The clone carrying this T cell receptor (beta chain) appeared a few times. Its target is not known. Germline V gene data show CDR1 as SGHTA and CDR2 as FQGNSA. The CDR3 spans 16 residues. The ends were cut back, 0 bases at V and 4 bases at J, with 10 bases in the middle. Presence of unique molecular identifiers characterized the TCR beta cDNA libraries. Roughly 0.5 million cDNA molecules were obtained from approximately 0.91 to 9.4 million T cells. Using its own MiXCR run on the PCR reads, TCRdb lists one record per CDR3 protein. The top ten clones hold 12% of a sample with hundreds of thousands of distinct CDR3 sequences, nearly 45% of them seen once. The sample belongs to a study of post-analysis software for immune sequencing data. Whole-study findings and limits: Patients with multiple sclerosis recorded significantly lower normalized Chao1 diversity than controls, the study found. Higher frequency in patients than in controls was seen for a handful of TRBV segments, with TRBV5-6, TRBV5-1 and TRBV20-1 among them.

V and J are TRBV7-2 and TRBJ2-6; no firm D call. The sequenced material came from blood. The clonotype originates from a girl aged 10 to 17 with multiple sclerosis. CDR3 coding DNA: TGTGCCAGCAGCTTAGCGCCTCCCGCGGGGGCCAACGTCCTGACTTTC. Encoded protein: CASSLAPPAGANVLTF.